These T cell receptor beta chains were read from a single sample in a study of T cell responses to AZD1222 COVID-19 vaccine. Profiled with immunoSEQ multiplex PCR; TCRdb holds only in-frame clones, not every one. The table shows 150,000 to 200,000 clones, with approximately 94% occurring only once. This material consisted of peripheral blood, taken on day 0 of AZD1222 vaccination. The source is an adult in good health. Both conserved end residues are part of each CDR3. The D gene is left open where the match is weak.

v_call	j_call	d_call	cdr3_aa	cdr3_nt
TRBV5-4	TRBJ2-7	TRBD1	CASSRDRAEEQYF	TGTGCCAGCAGCCGGGACAGGGCTGAGGAGCAGTACTTC
TRBV21-1	TRBJ2-1	NA	CASSSGRAQREASSYNEQFF	TGTGCCAGCAGCAGCGGGAGGGCGCAGCGGGAGGCGAGCTCCTACAATGAGCAGTTCTTC
TRBV6-5	TRBJ2-7	NA	CASSYSGGENEQYF	TGTGCCAGCAGTTACTCAGGGGGGGAAAACGAGCAGTACTTC
TRBV29-1	TRBJ2-7	TRBD1	CSACVRGRPYEQYF	TGCAGCGCTTGCGTCAGGGGGCGCCCCTACGAGCAGTACTTC
TRBV4-1	TRBJ1-2	TRBD1	CASSLPTGAVGYTF	TGCGCCAGCAGCTTACCGACAGGGGCGGTTGGCTACACCTTC
TRBV27	TRBJ1-5	NA	CASRKTGFGGQPQHF	TGTGCCAGCAGGAAAACAGGGTTTGGTGGTCAGCCCCAGCATTTT
TRBV10-3	TRBJ2-3	NA	CAISERDTQYF	TGTGCCATCAGTGAACGGGATACGCAGTATTTT
TRBV11-2	TRBJ2-7	NA	CASSLATALLYEQYF	TGTGCCAGCAGCTTAGCAACAGCCTTACTCTACGAGCAGTACTTC
TRBV7-2	TRBJ1-5	NA	CASSFGGSSNQPQHF	TGTGCCAGCAGCTTTGGTGGTTCCAGCAATCAGCCCCAGCATTTT
TRBV19	TRBJ2-1	NA	CASSSPSNEQFF	TGTGCCAGTAGTAGTCCGAGTAATGAGCAGTTCTTC
TRBV30	TRBJ1-3	NA	CAWRGSSGNTIYF	TGTGCCTGGAGAGGTTCCTCTGGAAACACCATATATTTT
TRBV4-2	TRBJ2-2	NA	CASSQDDSGAANTGELFF	TGTGCCAGCAGCCAAGACGATAGCGGAGCAGCGAACACCGGGGAGCTGTTTTTT
TRBV7-9	TRBJ1-1	NA	CASSLAPDGLGTEAFF	TGTGCCAGCAGCTTAGCGCCCGACGGTCTGGGCACTGAAGCTTTCTTT
TRBV19	TRBJ1-1	TRBD1	CASSGTGGFAFF	TGTGCCAGTAGCGGGACAGGGGGTTTTGCTTTCTTT
TRBV2	TRBJ2-7	NA	CASSEISPGVLSYEQYF	TGTGCCAGCAGTGAAATCTCGCCGGGAGTTTTATCCTACGAGCAGTACTTC
TRBV29-1	TRBJ1-1	TRBD1	CSGMTGAGTEAFF	TGCAGCGGTATGACAGGGGCGGGCACTGAAGCTTTCTTT
TRBV6-2/TRBV6-3	TRBJ1-3	NA	CASSLGQSGNTIYF	TGTGCCAGCAGTTTGGGACAATCTGGAAACACCATATATTTT
TRBV7-9	TRBJ1-2	NA	CASRTSTGDGYTF	TGTGCCAGCAGAACCTCTACAGGTGACGGCTACACCTTC
TRBV5-8	TRBJ1-1	TRBD1	CASSPGGNTEAFF	TGTGCCAGCAGCCCAGGGGGCAACACTGAAGCTTTCTTT
TRBV2	TRBJ1-2	TRBD1	CASSYRGTNYGYTF	TGTGCCAGCAGTTACAGGGGAACTAACTATGGCTACACCTTC
TRBV19	TRBJ1-2	NA	CASRADGVLGYTF	TGTGCCAGTAGGGCCGATGGAGTGTTAGGCTACACCTTC
TRBV11-2	TRBJ2-3	NA	CASSLGSGATQYF	TGTGCCAGCAGCTTAGGGTCCGGGGCCACGCAGTATTTT
TRBV28	TRBJ2-3	TRBD2	CASSFGSGDSTDTQYF	TGTGCCAGCAGTTTCGGTAGCGGGGATAGCACAGATACGCAGTATTTT
TRBV13	TRBJ1-3	NA	CASSYGSGNTIYF	TGTGCCAGCAGTTACGGGTCTGGAAACACCATATATTTT